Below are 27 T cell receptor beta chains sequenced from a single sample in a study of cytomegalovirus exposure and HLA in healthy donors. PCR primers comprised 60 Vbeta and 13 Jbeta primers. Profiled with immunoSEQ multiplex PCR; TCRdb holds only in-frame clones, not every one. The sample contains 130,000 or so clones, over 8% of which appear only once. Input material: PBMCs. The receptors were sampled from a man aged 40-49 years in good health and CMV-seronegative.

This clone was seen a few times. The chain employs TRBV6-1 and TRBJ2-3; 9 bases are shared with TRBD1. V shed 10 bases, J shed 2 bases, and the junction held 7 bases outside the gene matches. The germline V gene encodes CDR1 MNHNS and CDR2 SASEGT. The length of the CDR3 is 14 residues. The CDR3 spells CATLDRGYTDTQYF. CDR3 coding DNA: TGTGCCACCCTGGACAGGGGATACACAGATACGCAGTATTTT.

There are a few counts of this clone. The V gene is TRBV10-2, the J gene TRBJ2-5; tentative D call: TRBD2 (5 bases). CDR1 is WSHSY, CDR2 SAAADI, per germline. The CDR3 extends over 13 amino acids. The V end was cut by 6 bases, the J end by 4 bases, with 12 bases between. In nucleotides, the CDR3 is TGCGCCAGCAGGGACTCCTCCCGAGAGACCCAGTACTTC. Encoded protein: CASRDSSRETQYF.

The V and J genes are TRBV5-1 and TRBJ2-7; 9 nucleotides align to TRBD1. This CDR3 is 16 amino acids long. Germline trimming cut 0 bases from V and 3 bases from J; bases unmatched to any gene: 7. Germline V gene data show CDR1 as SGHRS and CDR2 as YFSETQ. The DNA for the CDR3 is TGCGCCAGCAGCTTGGCCCTGGGACAGGGTGTCTACGAGCAGTACTTC. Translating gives CASSLALGQGVYEQYF. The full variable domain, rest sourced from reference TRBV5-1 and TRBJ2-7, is KAGVTQTPRYLIKTRGQQVTLSCSPISGHRSVSWYQQTPGQGLQFLFEYFSETQRNKGNFPGRFSGRQFSNSRSEMNVSTLELGDSALYLCASSLALGQGVYEQYFGPGTRLTVT.

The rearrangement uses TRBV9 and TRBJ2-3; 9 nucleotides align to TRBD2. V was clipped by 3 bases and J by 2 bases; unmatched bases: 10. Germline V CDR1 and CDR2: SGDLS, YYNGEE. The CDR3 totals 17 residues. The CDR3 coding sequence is TGTGCCAGCAGCGCCGCGATGACTAGCGGTCCCACAGATACGCAGTATTTT. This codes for CASSAAMTSGPTDTQYF. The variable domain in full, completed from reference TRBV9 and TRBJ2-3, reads DSGVTQTPKHLITATGQRVTLRCSPRSGDLSVYWYQQSLDQGLQFLIQYYNGEERAKGNILERFSAQQFPDLHSELNLSSLELGDSALYFCASSAAMTSGPTDTQYFGPGTRLTVL.

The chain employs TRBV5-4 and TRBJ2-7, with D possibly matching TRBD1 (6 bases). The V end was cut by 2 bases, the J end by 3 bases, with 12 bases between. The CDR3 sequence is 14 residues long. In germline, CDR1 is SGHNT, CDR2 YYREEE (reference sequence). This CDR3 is CASSLGQGLYEQYF. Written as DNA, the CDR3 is TGTGCCAGCAGCTTAGGGCAGGGGCTCTACGAGCAGTACTTC.

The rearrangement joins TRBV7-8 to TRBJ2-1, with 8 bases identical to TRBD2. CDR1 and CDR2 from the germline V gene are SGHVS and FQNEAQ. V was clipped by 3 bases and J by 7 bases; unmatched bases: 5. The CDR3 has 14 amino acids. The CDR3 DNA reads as TGTGCCAGCAGCTTCGGACTAGCAGATAATGAGCAGTTCTTC. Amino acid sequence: CASSFGLADNEQFF.

The CDR3 bases are TGTGCCAGCAGGCGGACTAGCGGGGACACCGGGGAGCTGTTTTTT. Amino acid sequence: CASRRTSGDTGELFF. J is TRBJ2-2 and V is TRBV6-1; 12 bases fit TRBD2. Germline V gives CDR1 MNHNS, CDR2 SASEGT. V lost 6 bases and J lost 3; bases outside the gene matches: 2. CDR3 length equals 15 residues.

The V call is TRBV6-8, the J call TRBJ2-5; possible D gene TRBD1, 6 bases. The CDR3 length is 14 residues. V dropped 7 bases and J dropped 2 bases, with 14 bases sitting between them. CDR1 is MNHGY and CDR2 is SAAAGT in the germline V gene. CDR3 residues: CASITGQGQETQYF. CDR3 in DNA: TGTGCCAGCATCACGGGGCAGGGGCAAGAGACCCAGTACTTC.

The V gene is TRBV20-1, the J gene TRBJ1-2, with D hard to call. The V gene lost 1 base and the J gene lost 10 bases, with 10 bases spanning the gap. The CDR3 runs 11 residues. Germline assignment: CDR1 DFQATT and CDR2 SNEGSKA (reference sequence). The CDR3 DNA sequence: TGCAGTGCTAGAGTCGCGGCCTTCTACACCTTC. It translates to CSARVAAFYTF.

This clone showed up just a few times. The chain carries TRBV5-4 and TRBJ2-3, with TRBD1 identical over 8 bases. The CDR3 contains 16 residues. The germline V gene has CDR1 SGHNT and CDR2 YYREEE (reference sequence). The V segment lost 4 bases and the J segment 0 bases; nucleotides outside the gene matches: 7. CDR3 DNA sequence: TGTGCCAGCAGCATCCCAGGGGGCGGGAGCACAGATACGCAGTATTTT. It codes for CASSIPGGGSTDTQYF. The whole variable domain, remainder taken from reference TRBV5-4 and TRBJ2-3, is ETGVTQSPTHLIKTRGQQVTLRCSSQSGHNTVSWYQQALGQGPQFIFQYYREEENGRGNFPPRFSGLQFPNYSSELNVNALELDDSALYLCASSIPGGGSTDTQYFGPGTRLTVL.

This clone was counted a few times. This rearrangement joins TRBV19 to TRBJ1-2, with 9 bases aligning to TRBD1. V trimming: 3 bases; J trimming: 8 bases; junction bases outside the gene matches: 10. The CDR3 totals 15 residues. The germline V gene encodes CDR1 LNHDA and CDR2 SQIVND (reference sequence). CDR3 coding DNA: TGTGCCAGTAGTATTGGAGGGACAGGGATGAGAGGCTACACCTTC. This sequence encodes CASSIGGTGMRGYTF.

CDR3 bases: TGTGCCAGCAGCTTCGACAGGTTAGAGACAGATACGCAGTATTTT. This codes for CASSFDRLETDTQYF. The chain has TRBV7-9 and TRBJ2-3, with D possibly matching TRBD1 (6 bases). CDR3 length equals 15 residues. V was trimmed by 3 bases and J by 3 bases, leaving 13 bases between them. Germline CDR1 is SEHNR and CDR2 is FQNEAQ (reference sequence).

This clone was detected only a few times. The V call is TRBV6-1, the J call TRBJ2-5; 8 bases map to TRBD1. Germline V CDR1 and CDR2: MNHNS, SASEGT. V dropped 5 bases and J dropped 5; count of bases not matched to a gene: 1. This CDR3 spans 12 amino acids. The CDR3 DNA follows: TGTGCCAGCAGTCGGACAGGGGAGACCCAGTACTTC. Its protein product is CASSRTGETQYF.

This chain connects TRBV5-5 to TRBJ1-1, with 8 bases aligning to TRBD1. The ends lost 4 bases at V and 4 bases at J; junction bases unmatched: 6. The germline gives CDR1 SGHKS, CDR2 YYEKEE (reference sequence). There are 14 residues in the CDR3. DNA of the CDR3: TGTGCCAGCAGCCTCGGACAGGGACCCACTGAAGCTTTCTTT. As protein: CASSLGQGPTEAFF.

The CDR3, as DNA: TGTGCCAGCAGCCAAGAACCGTCGCCTCTCGGCACTGAAGCTTTCTTT. Its protein product is CASSQEPSPLGTEAFF. The V gene is TRBV14, the J gene TRBJ1-1; D remains ambiguous. This CDR3 comprises 16 residues. Between the trimmed V and J ends, which lost 0 bases and 4 bases, there was a span of 15 bases. Germline V gene sequence: CDR1 SGHDN, CDR2 FVKESK.

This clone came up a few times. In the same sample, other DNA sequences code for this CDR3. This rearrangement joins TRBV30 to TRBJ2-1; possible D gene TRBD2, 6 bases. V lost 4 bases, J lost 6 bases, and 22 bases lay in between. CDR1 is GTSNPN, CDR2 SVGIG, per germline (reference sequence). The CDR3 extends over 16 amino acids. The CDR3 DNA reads TGTGCCTGGACTGCTACCCTTCATAGGGGACTCAATGAGCAGTTCTTC. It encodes CAWTATLHRGLNEQFF.

The CDR3 sequence is CASGQLYEQYF. DNA of the CDR3: TGTGCCTCTGGACAGCTATACGAGCAGTACTTC. The chain joins TRBV30 to TRBJ2-7, with D possibly being TRBD1 (6 bases). Germline V CDR1 and CDR2: GTSNPN, SVGIG (reference sequence). The CDR3 extends over 11 amino acids. Trimming pared 7 bases from V and 4 bases from J, leaving 11 bases between. The full variable domain, completed using reference TRBV30 and TRBJ2-7, is SQTIHQWPATLVQPVGSPLSLECTVEGTSNPNLYWYRQAAGRGLQLLFYSVGIGQISSEVPQNLSASRPQDRQFILSSKKLLLSDSGFYLCASGQLYEQYFGPGTRLTVT.

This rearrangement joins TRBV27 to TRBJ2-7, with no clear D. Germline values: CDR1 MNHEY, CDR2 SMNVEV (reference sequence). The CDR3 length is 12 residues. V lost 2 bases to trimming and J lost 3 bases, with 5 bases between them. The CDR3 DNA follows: TGTGCCAGCAGTTTAAACGGCTACGAGCAGTACTTC. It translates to CASSLNGYEQYF.

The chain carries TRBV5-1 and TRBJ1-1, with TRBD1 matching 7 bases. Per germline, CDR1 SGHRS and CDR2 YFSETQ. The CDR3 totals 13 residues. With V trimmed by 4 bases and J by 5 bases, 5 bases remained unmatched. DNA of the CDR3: TGCGCCAGCAGCGTGACAGGGAAAACTGAAGCTTTCTTT. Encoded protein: CASSVTGKTEAFF.

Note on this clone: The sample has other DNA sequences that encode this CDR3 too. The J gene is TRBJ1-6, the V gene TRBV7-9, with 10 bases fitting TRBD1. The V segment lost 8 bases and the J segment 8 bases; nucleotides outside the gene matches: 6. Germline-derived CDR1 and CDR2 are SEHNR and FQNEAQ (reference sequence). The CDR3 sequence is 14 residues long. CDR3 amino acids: CASSLGTGDSPLHF. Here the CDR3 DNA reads TGTGCCAGCTCGCTCGGGACAGGGGATTCACCCCTCCACTTT.

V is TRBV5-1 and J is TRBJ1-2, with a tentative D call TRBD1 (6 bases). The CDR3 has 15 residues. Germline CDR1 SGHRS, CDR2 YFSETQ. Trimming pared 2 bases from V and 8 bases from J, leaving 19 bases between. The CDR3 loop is CASSFSPGHPMGYTF. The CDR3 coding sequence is TGCGCCAGCAGCTTTAGCCCGGGACACCCTATGGGCTACACCTTC.

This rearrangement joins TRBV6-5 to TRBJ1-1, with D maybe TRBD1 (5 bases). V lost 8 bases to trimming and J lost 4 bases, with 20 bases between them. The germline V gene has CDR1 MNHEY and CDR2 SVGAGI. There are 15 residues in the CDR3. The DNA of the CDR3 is TGTGCCAGCGGCCGCGGGACTTCTAATGGCACTGAAGCTTTCTTT. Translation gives CASGRGTSNGTEAFF.

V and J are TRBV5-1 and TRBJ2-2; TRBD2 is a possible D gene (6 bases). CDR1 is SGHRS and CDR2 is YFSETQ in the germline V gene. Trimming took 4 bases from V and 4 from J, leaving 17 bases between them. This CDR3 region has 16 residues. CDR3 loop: CASSLGVGGTTGELFF. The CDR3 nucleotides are TGCGCCAGCAGCCTGGGGGTCGGGGGTACCACCGGGGAGCTGTTTTTT.

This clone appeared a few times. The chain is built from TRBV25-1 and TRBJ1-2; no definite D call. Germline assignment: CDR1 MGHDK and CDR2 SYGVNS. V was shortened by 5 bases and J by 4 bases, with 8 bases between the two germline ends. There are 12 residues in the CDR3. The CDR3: CASSQNTYGYTF. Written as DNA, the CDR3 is TGTGCCAGCAGTCAGAACACCTATGGCTACACCTTC.

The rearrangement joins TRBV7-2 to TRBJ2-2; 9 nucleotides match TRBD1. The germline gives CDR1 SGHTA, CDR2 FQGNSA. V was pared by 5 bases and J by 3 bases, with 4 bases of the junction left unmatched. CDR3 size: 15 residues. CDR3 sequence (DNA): TGTGCCAGCAGCCCATACAGGGGGCACACCGGGGAGCTGTTTTTT. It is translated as CASSPYRGHTGELFF.

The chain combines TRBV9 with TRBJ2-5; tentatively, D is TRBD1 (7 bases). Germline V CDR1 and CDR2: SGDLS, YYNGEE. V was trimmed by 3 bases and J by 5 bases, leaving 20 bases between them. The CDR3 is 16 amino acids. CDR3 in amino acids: CASSAAAGQRGETQYF. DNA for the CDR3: TGTGCCAGCAGCGCAGCCGCGGGACAGAGGGGGGAGACCCAGTACTTC.

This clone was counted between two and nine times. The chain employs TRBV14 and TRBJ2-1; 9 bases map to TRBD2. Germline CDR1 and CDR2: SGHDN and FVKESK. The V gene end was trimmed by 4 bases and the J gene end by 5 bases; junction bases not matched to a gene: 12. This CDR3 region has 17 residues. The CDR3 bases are TGTGCCAGCAGCCGGGGGATATTGCGGGGGGGCAACAATGAGCAGTTCTTC. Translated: CASSRGILRGGNNEQFF.